One sample yielded the 3 T cell receptor beta chains listed below, sequenced in a study of regulatory T cells in long-lasting Graves disease listed by TCRdb under 2021. Library method: multiplex PCR. TCRdb lists the instrument as Illumina HiSeq 4000. iRepertoire HTBI primers and Arm-PCR amplification of CDR3 regions were used to construct TCR beta libraries. TCRdb reworked the public reads: Q25 trimming with fastp, MiXCR clone assembly, productive beta chains retained. Rows are unified per CDR3 protein, each entry keeping the most common DNA and genes. The sample table contains 310,000 or so distinct CDR3 sequences; only one count was recorded for around 19% of them. Over 25% of the sample belongs to the ten largest clones. Explained via the paper, the time point label denotes: persistent/refractory GD, antithyroid drugs over 5 years with positive TRAb. For both TCR sequencing and RNA sequencing, RNA was extracted from PBMCs using TRIzol.

This specimen consisted of peripheral blood mononuclear cells (PBMCs), obtained when the disease was refractory, from a patient treated with antithyroid drugs. Receptors were obtained from a female donor with Graves disease.

This clonotype was observed at least ten times. The V call is TRBV12-3 or TRBV12-4, the J call TRBJ2-6; D may be TRBD2 (6 bases). The CDR3 spans 19 residues. Trimming took off 5 bases at V and 2 bases at J, with 22 bases between the two ends. In DNA, the CDR3 is TGTGCCAGCAGTCCACCGCGGGGCGGGCTACGAACTGGGGCCAACGTCCTGACTTTC. Encoded protein: CASSPPRGGLRTGANVLTF.

This clonotype has ten or more counts. J is TRBJ2-5 and V is TRBV25-1; a weak D match, TRBD2 (6 bases). Germline V CDR1 and CDR2: MGHDK, SYGVNS. Trimming took off 4 bases at V and 5 bases at J, with 17 bases between the two ends. This CDR3 is built from 15 residues. CDR3 bases: TGTGCCAGCAGTGGCGGAGGGCCGGGTGGGGAGACCCAGTACTTC. This sequence encodes CASSGGGPGGETQYF.

This clonotype was observed a few times. Germline and junction disagree at one end, which may indicate a read error. The gene calls are TRBV2 and TRBJ1-5; maybe TRBD1 (6 bases). The CDR3 covers 12 residues. Germline-derived CDR1 and CDR2 are SNHLY and FYNNEI. CDR3 sequence: CASTAGDRPQHF. The CDR3 nucleotides read TGTGCCAGCACCGCAGGGGATCGGCCCCAGCATTTC.